Listed below are T cell receptor beta chains from one sample, sequenced in a study of T-cell reconstitution after alpha-beta-depleted transplantation in children. TCRdb analysed the PCR reads with MiXCR anew, one entry per CDR3 protein. The profile shows hundreds of thousands of distinct CDR3 sequences, approximately 12% of them singletons. The sample here was PBMCs, mostly from graft donor cells, taken 360 days after TCRalphabeta/CD19-depleted stem cell transplant. Receptors originate from a male patient aged 5 to 17 who had a stem cell transplant for acute myeloid leukemia, so the T cells may come from the graft donor. The conserved cysteine and the conserved F or W are not part of the CDR3 here. A D gene is named only where the DNA matches it firmly.

CDR3aa	d_gene	v_gene	j_gene
SVEDLAREQY	-	TRBV29-1	TRBJ2-7
ASNRGRRPTGELF	TRBD1	TRBV6-1	TRBJ2-2
ASSFSLWSSGANVLT	-	TRBV7-9	TRBJ2-6
ASSYRRAVSDTQY	-	TRBV4-3	TRBJ2-3
AWSAPGGKPSGANVLT	-	TRBV30	TRBJ2-6
ASRGVAGPSYEQY	TRBD2	TRBV7-9	TRBJ2-7
SVEVLPSGELF	-	TRBV29-1	TRBJ2-2
ASSPGSTGSNEQF	TRBD1	TRBV18	TRBJ2-1
ASSTGREQY	-	TRBV6-5	TRBJ2-7
SAREGGSDQPQH	-	TRBV20-1	TRBJ1-5
ASSHSTSERSYNEQF	TRBD2	TRBV4-2	TRBJ2-1
ATSRGGSNEQY	-	TRBV15	TRBJ2-7
ASSYEQRYTQY	-	TRBV6-2/TRBV6-3	TRBJ2-3
ASSHTSSAGTGELF	-	TRBV4-3	TRBJ2-2
ASSRSHPRQAGYNEQF	-	TRBV4-2	TRBJ2-1
ASSLAVGGTIPYEQY	TRBD2	TRBV7-9	TRBJ2-7
RASGYNEQF	-	TRBV20-1	TRBJ2-1
SATRQGGNYGYT	TRBD1	TRBV20-1	TRBJ1-2
ASSLRLAGLSGLQNEQF	TRBD2	TRBV27	TRBJ2-1
ASSSDSMDQPQH	-	TRBV7-8	TRBJ1-5
SAEQGQETQY	-	TRBV20-1	TRBJ2-5
ASSPRALEVKTQY	-	TRBV28	TRBJ2-5
SVDVILWETQY	-	TRBV29-1	TRBJ2-5
ATSGVRRAYEQY	-	TRBV15	TRBJ2-7
ASSPGTGFLLAKNIQY	TRBD1	TRBV7-6	TRBJ2-4
ASSSSGNSYEQY	-	TRBV6-1	TRBJ2-7
ASSVEAFSEQY	-	TRBV9	TRBJ2-7
SASREETQY	-	TRBV20-1	TRBJ2-5
ASSLRWNTEAL	-	TRBV4-3	TRBJ1-1
ASSISGLGGEQY	-	TRBV28	TRBJ2-7
ASSDSGGAGAKNIQY	-	TRBV6-4	TRBJ2-4
SARRTSGIDEQY	TRBD2	TRBV20-1	TRBJ2-7
ASSLAGGQGWIGITQY	TRBD1	TRBV7-8	TRBJ2-5
ASSLAPFYYGYT	-	TRBV12-3/TRBV12-4	TRBJ1-2
ASRGYLAGEGETQY	TRBD2	TRBV7-2	TRBJ2-5
ASSPKPRELREQY	-	TRBV7-3	TRBJ2-7
SGFAGQGLPGRNTEAF	TRBD1	TRBV29-1	TRBJ1-1
ASSLVSSGNTIY	-	TRBV5-1	TRBJ1-3
ASSSIAGPSYEQY	TRBD2	TRBV7-3	TRBJ2-7
ASSSPRQGINEQY	TRBD1	TRBV6-1	TRBJ2-7
ASTIRSQDNQPQH	-	TRBV7-8	TRBJ1-5
SVALASSSYEQY	-	TRBV29-1	TRBJ2-7
SARDAYRGRKTDTQY	TRBD1	TRBV20-1	TRBJ2-3
AIGDRDTDTQY	TRBD1	TRBV10-3	TRBJ2-3
ASRRPDRIRRKETQY	TRBD1	TRBV14	TRBJ2-5
ASSLQVRGNEQF	-	TRBV5-6	TRBJ2-1
ASSFRLARGQETQY	-	TRBV12-3/TRBV12-4	TRBJ2-5
ASSLNAWGADTQY	-	TRBV7-6	TRBJ2-3
ASSYSSGDWDEQF	TRBD2	TRBV6-5	TRBJ2-1
SASENKLGLGVDEQF	-	TRBV20-1	TRBJ2-1